A selection of T cell receptor beta chains follows, all from one sample in a study of T cell responses to AZD1222 COVID-19 vaccine. This table comes from immunoSEQ multiplex PCR, and its TCRdb copy is limited to in-frame clones, with some not included. Here the sample spans fewer than 90,000 clones, about 86% being singletons. The material sequenced was peripheral blood, taken 28 days after the second AZD1222 dose. These TCRs come from an adult who received the AZD1222 COVID-19 vaccine. Both conserved end residues are part of each CDR3. D genes are given only for firm matches. A clone size is listed for some rows: how often the clone was seen (once, few, many), or a class if it is expanded.

d_gene: TRBD1
v_gene: TRBV19
abundance: .
j_gene: TRBJ1-3
CDR3aa: CASSPGDSSGNTIYF
CDR3nt: TGTGCCAGTAGCCCTGGGGACAGCTCTGGAAACACCATATATTTT

d_gene: TRBD2
v_gene: TRBV4-2
abundance: .
j_gene: TRBJ2-2
CDR3aa: CASSQVRLAGQANTGELFF
CDR3nt: TGTGCCAGCAGCCAAGTTAGGCTAGCGGGGCAAGCGAACACCGGGGAGCTGTTTTTT

d_gene: TRBD1
v_gene: TRBV3-1/TRBV3-2
abundance: .
j_gene: TRBJ1-6
CDR3aa: CASSPQGADSPLHF
CDR3nt: TGTGCCAGCAGCCCTCAGGGGGCCGATTCACCCCTCCACTTT

d_gene: .
v_gene: TRBV18
abundance: .
j_gene: TRBJ1-1
CDR3aa: CASSPLGDLNTEAFF
CDR3nt: TGTGCCAGCTCACCACTTGGGGATCTGAACACTGAAGCTTTCTTT

d_gene: .
v_gene: TRBV5-1
abundance: .
j_gene: TRBJ1-2
CDR3aa: CASGTDYGYTF
CDR3nt: TGCGCCAGCGGGACGGATTATGGCTACACCTTC

d_gene: TRBD1
v_gene: TRBV30
abundance: .
j_gene: TRBJ1-5
CDR3aa: CAWSRATGGRQPQHF
CDR3nt: TGTGCCTGGAGCCGAGCCACAGGGGGCAGGCAGCCCCAGCATTTT

d_gene: TRBD1
v_gene: TRBV5-1
abundance: .
j_gene: TRBJ2-7
CDR3aa: CASSLKPGQSPTEYF
CDR3nt: TGCGCCAGCAGCTTGAAACCGGGACAGAGTCCCACGGAGTACTTC

d_gene: .
v_gene: TRBV28
abundance: once
j_gene: TRBJ1-6
CDR3aa: CASSLGGYNSPLHF
CDR3nt: TGTGCCAGCAGTTTAGGGGGATATAATTCACCCCTCCACTTT

d_gene: .
v_gene: TRBV7-9
abundance: .
j_gene: TRBJ2-3
CDR3aa: CASSLYAGATTDTQYF
CDR3nt: TGTGCCAGCAGCTTATACGCGGGGGCCACCACAGATACGCAGTATTTT

d_gene: .
v_gene: TRBV24-1
abundance: .
j_gene: TRBJ2-1
CDR3aa: CATSDPDPGEQFF
CDR3nt: TGTGCCACCAGTGATCCGGACCCCGGTGAGCAGTTCTTC

d_gene: TRBD1
v_gene: TRBV7-3
abundance: .
j_gene: TRBJ2-2
CDR3aa: CASSSSGTETGRSTGELFF
CDR3nt: TGTGCCAGCAGCTCATCCGGGACAGAAACCGGCCGGTCCACCGGGGAGCTGTTTTTT

d_gene: TRBD1
v_gene: TRBV7-2
abundance: .
j_gene: TRBJ2-2
CDR3aa: CASSQTGAGTGELFF
CDR3nt: TGTGCCAGCAGTCAAACAGGGGCGGGCACCGGGGAGCTGTTTTTT

d_gene: .
v_gene: TRBV19
abundance: .
j_gene: TRBJ1-2
CDR3aa: CASSIGQHYGYTF
CDR3nt: TGTGCCAGTAGTATCGGACAGCACTATGGCTACACCTTC

d_gene: .
v_gene: TRBV18
abundance: few
j_gene: TRBJ2-7
CDR3aa: CASSPAASDEQYF
CDR3nt: TGTGCCAGCTCACCGGCGGCCTCCGACGAGCAGTACTTC

d_gene: .
v_gene: TRBV7-9
abundance: .
j_gene: TRBJ1-1
CDR3aa: CASSPVGGGPEAFF
CDR3nt: TGTGCCAGCAGCCCGGTGGGGGGTGGCCCTGAAGCTTTCTTT

d_gene: .
v_gene: TRBV2
abundance: .
j_gene: TRBJ2-7
CDR3aa: CASRTRQEQYF
CDR3nt: TGTGCCAGCAGGACCCGTCAGGAGCAGTACTTC

d_gene: .
v_gene: TRBV7-2
abundance: .
j_gene: TRBJ1-4
CDR3aa: CASSLAQGGNEKLFF
CDR3nt: TGTGCCAGCAGCTTAGCCCAGGGAGGAAATGAAAAACTGTTTTTT

d_gene: TRBD1
v_gene: TRBV30
abundance: .
j_gene: TRBJ2-1
CDR3aa: CAWSRPRTGSYNEQFF
CDR3nt: TGTGCCTGGAGTAGGCCCCGGACAGGATCCTACAATGAGCAGTTCTTC

d_gene: .
v_gene: TRBV5-1
abundance: .
j_gene: TRBJ1-1
CDR3aa: CASSLDGASRTEAFF
CDR3nt: TGCGCCAGCAGCTTGGACGGGGCCAGTCGGACTGAAGCTTTCTTT

d_gene: .
v_gene: TRBV9
abundance: .
j_gene: TRBJ1-3
CDR3aa: CASSTVSGNTIYF
CDR3nt: TGTGCCAGCTCGACTGTGTCTGGAAACACCATATATTTT

d_gene: .
v_gene: TRBV2
abundance: once
j_gene: TRBJ1-5
CDR3aa: CASSESGGGNQPQHF
CDR3nt: TGTGCCAGCAGTGAAAGTGGAGGGGGCAATCAGCCCCAGCATTTT

d_gene: TRBD1
v_gene: TRBV6-5
abundance: .
j_gene: TRBJ2-7
CDR3aa: CASSLGQTSYEQYF
CDR3nt: TGTGCCAGCAGTTTGGGACAGACCTCCTACGAGCAGTACTTC

d_gene: .
v_gene: TRBV5-6
abundance: .
j_gene: TRBJ1-6
CDR3aa: CASSLAPQGSSPLHF
CDR3nt: TGTGCCAGCAGCTTGGCCCCCCAGGGTAGTTCACCCCTCCACTTT

d_gene: TRBD1
v_gene: TRBV30
abundance: .
j_gene: TRBJ1-5
CDR3aa: CAWSDPGGAGQPQHF
CDR3nt: TGTGCCTGGAGTGACCCAGGGGGCGCGGGTCAGCCCCAGCATTTT

d_gene: .
v_gene: TRBV28
abundance: .
j_gene: TRBJ1-5
CDR3aa: CASTSYSNQPQHF
CDR3nt: TGTGCCAGCACCTCCTATAGCAATCAGCCCCAGCATTTT

d_gene: TRBD1
v_gene: TRBV27
abundance: .
j_gene: TRBJ1-4
CDR3aa: CASSLSWSANPSRGVGFEKLFF
CDR3nt: TGTGCCAGCAGTTTATCCTGGTCTGCCAATCCCAGCAGGGGGGTGGGGTTTGAAAAACTGTTTTTT

d_gene: .
v_gene: TRBV19
abundance: .
j_gene: TRBJ2-4
CDR3aa: CASSRDSLAKNIQYF
CDR3nt: TGTGCCAGTAGCCGAGACAGTTTAGCCAAAAACATTCAGTACTTC

d_gene: .
v_gene: TRBV5-4
abundance: .
j_gene: TRBJ2-1
CDR3aa: CASSPKTGRYYNEQFF
CDR3nt: TGTGCCAGCAGCCCCAAGACAGGACGGTACTACAATGAGCAGTTCTTC

d_gene: TRBD1
v_gene: TRBV4-3
abundance: once
j_gene: TRBJ1-4
CDR3aa: CASSQSTGGIVTNEKLFF
CDR3nt: TGCGCCAGCAGCCAATCGACAGGGGGCATAGTAACTAATGAAAAACTGTTTTTT

d_gene: .
v_gene: TRBV6-5
abundance: .
j_gene: TRBJ2-1
CDR3aa: CASRKAVSSYNEQFF
CDR3nt: TGTGCCAGCCGAAAAGCCGTAAGCTCCTACAATGAGCAGTTCTTC

d_gene: .
v_gene: TRBV5-8
abundance: .
j_gene: TRBJ1-1
CDR3aa: CASSLVVPEAFF
CDR3nt: TGTGCCAGCAGCTTGGTAGTCCCCGAAGCTTTCTTT

d_gene: .
v_gene: TRBV7-6
abundance: few
j_gene: TRBJ1-1
CDR3aa: CASSLWQGLMAEAFF
CDR3nt: TGTGCCAGCAGCTTATGGCAGGGGCTCATGGCTGAAGCTTTCTTT

d_gene: .
v_gene: TRBV27
abundance: .
j_gene: TRBJ2-5
CDR3aa: CASSRGTGTRYQETQYF
CDR3nt: TGTGCCAGCAGCCGTGGTACCGGAACAAGGTACCAAGAGACCCAGTACTTC

d_gene: TRBD2
v_gene: TRBV2
abundance: once
j_gene: TRBJ2-5
CDR3aa: CASSEGLAGGYETQYF
CDR3nt: TGTGCCAGCAGTGAAGGACTAGCGGGGGGGTACGAGACCCAGTACTTC

d_gene: TRBD1
v_gene: TRBV4-3
abundance: .
j_gene: TRBJ1-2
CDR3aa: CASSQEGMGTGSNYGYTF
CDR3nt: TGCGCCAGCAGCCAAGAGGGTATGGGGACAGGGTCTAACTATGGCTACACCTTC

d_gene: .
v_gene: TRBV13
abundance: .
j_gene: TRBJ2-7
CDR3aa: CASTPGSGFEQYF
CDR3nt: TGTGCCAGCACCCCCGGATCGGGGTTCGAGCAGTACTTC

d_gene: TRBD1
v_gene: TRBV7-2
abundance: .
j_gene: TRBJ2-7
CDR3aa: CASSPDRGESKQYF
CDR3nt: TGTGCCAGCAGCCCGGACAGGGGTGAAAGTAAGCAGTACTTC